This entry features one TCR beta chain sequence. Its antigen is unknown. The data were obtained in a study of T-cell memory formation after mild COVID-19. Study context: In these data, TCR clusters were largely donor specific.

Notes on the study in general: Contracting clones from day 15 to 85 had balanced CD4/CD8; later expanders favoured CD4+. Cross-reactive memory appears to have joined, as suggested by some responding clones showing up in pre-infection memory.

Looked up from germline, CDR1 is MDHEN and CDR2 is SYDVKM. The CDR3 is 16 residues long. The V gene end was trimmed by 2 bases and the J gene end by 5 bases; junction bases not matched to a gene: 10. One entry per CDR3 protein, called by TCRdb with MiXCR from the 5' RACE reads. The table has some 290,000 distinct CDR3 sequences, 15% to 20% seen once. Source material: PBMCs or a T cell subset sorted from them (not recorded which). The origin of this receptor is a man aged 18 to 29 who had mild COVID-19 (a few samples of this study predate the infection). Cell type and time point are not known. The V gene is TRBV28, the J gene TRBJ1-2; 8 nucleotides align to TRBD1. CDR3 region: CASSLGGTGPLYGYTF. The CDR3 bases are TGTGCCAGCAGTTTAGGGGGGACAGGCCCTTTATATGGCTACACCTTC.